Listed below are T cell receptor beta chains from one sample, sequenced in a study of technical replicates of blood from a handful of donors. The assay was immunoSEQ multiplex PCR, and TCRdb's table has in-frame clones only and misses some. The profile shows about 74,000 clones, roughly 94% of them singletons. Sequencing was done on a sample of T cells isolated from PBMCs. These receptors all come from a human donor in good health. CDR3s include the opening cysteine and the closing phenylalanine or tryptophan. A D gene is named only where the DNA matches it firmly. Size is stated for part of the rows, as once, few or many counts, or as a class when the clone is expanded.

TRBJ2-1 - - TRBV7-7 CASSLMQGGDEQFF TGTGCTAGCAGCTTAATGCAGGGTGGGGATGAGCAGTTCTTC
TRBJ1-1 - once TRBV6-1 CASSEIGGMNTEAFF TGTGCCAGCAGTGAGATAGGAGGGATGAACACTGAAGCTTTCTTT
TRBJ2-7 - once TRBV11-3 CASSLDSGRSYEQYF TGTGCCAGCAGCTTAGATTCAGGGCGCTCCTACGAGCAGTACTTC
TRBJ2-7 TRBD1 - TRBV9 CASSSEGTGFNEQYF TGTGCCAGCAGTTCAGAAGGGACAGGGTTCAACGAGCAGTACTTC
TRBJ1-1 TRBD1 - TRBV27 CASIPGGGTGGTEAFF TGTGCCAGCATTCCAGGAGGGGGGACAGGGGGCACTGAAGCTTTCTTT
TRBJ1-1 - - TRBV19 CASSILGTEAFF TGTGCCAGTAGTATTCTCGGCACTGAAGCTTTCTTT
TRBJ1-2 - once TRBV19 CASTTLGQPKYTF TGTGCCAGTACTACACTCGGACAGCCCAAATACACCTTC
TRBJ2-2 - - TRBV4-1 CASSHFITGELFF TGCGCCAGCAGCCATTTTATCACCGGGGAGCTGTTTTTT
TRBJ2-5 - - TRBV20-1 CSAIGGETQYF TGCAGTGCTATTGGGGGGGAGACCCAGTACTTC
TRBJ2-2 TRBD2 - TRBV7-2 CASSYQGGLAVTGELFF TGTGCCAGCAGCTATCAAGGCGGACTAGCGGTCACCGGGGAGCTGTTTTTT
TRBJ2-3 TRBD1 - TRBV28 CASRRSVLIGTGEPDTQYF TGTGCCAGCAGGAGGTCGGTTCTGATAGGGACAGGGGAACCAGATACGCAGTATTTT
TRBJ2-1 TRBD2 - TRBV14 CASSLRLAGGLYNEQFF TGTGCCAGCAGCCTCAGACTAGCGGGGGGGTTATACAATGAGCAGTTCTTC
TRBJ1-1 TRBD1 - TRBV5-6 CASSLWDRDMNTEAFF TGTGCCAGCAGCTTGTGGGACAGGGACATGAACACTGAAGCTTTCTTT
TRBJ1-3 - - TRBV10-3 CAISPQTGGNTIYF TGTGCCATCAGCCCCCAGACTGGAGGAAACACCATATATTTT
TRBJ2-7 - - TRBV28 CASRETAREQYF TGTGCCAGCAGGGAGACAGCACGGGAGCAGTACTTC
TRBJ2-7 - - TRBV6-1 CASSPTYEQYF TGTGCCAGCAGCCCTACCTACGAGCAGTACTTC
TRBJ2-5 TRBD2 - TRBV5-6 CASSLGVLAGVETQYF TGTGCCAGCAGCTTGGGAGTGCTAGCGGGAGTGGAGACCCAGTACTTC
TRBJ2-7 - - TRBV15 CATSRVRDEQYF TGTGCCACCAGCAGAGTCCGGGACGAGCAGTACTTC
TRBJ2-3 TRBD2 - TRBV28 CASRVGLAGIVSSTDTQYF TGTGCCAGCAGAGTGGGACTAGCGGGTATCGTTTCTAGCACAGATACGCAGTATTTT
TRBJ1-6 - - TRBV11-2 CASSPPQGLGSPLHF TGTGCCAGCAGCCCCCCGCAGGGTTTAGGCTCACCCCTCCACTTT
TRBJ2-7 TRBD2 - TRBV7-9 CASRCLAGDPIFYEQYF TGTGCCAGCAGGTGTCTAGCGGGGGACCCAATATTCTACGAGCAGTACTTC
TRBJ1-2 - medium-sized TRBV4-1 CASSQDRDYGYTF TGCGCCAGCAGCCAAGATCGTGACTATGGCTACACCTTC
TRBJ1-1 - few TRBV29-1 CSVTSGVRAFF TGCAGCGTCACCTCCGGGGTAAGAGCTTTCTTT